This T cell receptor (beta chain) was identified during a study of blood T cell repertoires in COVID-19. In the study overall: The cDNA or gDNA used as material had been derived from T cells, B-cell-depleted T cells, or PBMCs.

The CDR3 is made up of 15 amino acids. The V and J ends lost 10 bases and 3 bases, in that order; junction bases with no gene match: 10. Per the germline V gene, CDR1 is SNHLY and CDR2 is FYNNEI. Original data processing: Amplifying reference gene primers gave estimates of nucleated cell counts. Only in-frame clones appear in the TCRdb table, and some are missing; sequencing was by immunoSEQ multiplex PCR. The DNA gave D and trimming, while V, J and clone size come from that table. The table records tens of thousands of clones, approximately 85% of them present only once. This chain joins TRBV2 and TRBJ2-7; TRBD1 matches at 12 bases. The sample comprised peripheral blood. The source is a human donor in a cohort sampled during active COVID-19. CDR3 sequence reads: CATSLGTGGIYEQYF. As DNA, the CDR3 is TGTGCCACCTCTTTGGGGACAGGGGGCATCTACGAGCAGTACTTC. The full variable domain, completed using reference TRBV2 and TRBJ2-7, is EPEVTQTPSHQVTQMGQEVILRCVPISNHLYFYWYRQILGQKVEFLVSFYNNEISEKSEIFDDQFSVERPDGSNFTLKIRSTKLEDSAMYFCATSLGTGGIYEQYFGPGTRLTVT.